This TCR beta chain was sequenced during a study of blood T cell repertoires in COVID-19. Study summary: There were acute and convalescent COVID-19 samples, and they came from the United States, Italy and Spain.

Some clones are missing from TCRdb's copy, which holds only in-frame ones; the method was immunoSEQ multiplex PCR. This table holds more than 350,000 clones, around 87% found once. V was cut by 5 bases and J by 12 bases, with 19 bases left in between. The CDR3 extends over 13 amino acids. Germline CDR1 is SEHNR and CDR2 is FQNEAQ (reference sequence). This clone appeared once. The chain recombines TRBV7-9 with TRBJ1-1; D possibly corresponds to TRBD1 (5 bases). The TCR originated in a woman under 40 with COVID-19, enrolled during active disease. Material for sequencing was peripheral blood. The CDR3 loop is CASSPPIDRVPFF. The CDR3 nucleotides read TGTGCCAGCAGCCCCCCCATAGACAGAGTTCCTTTCTTT.